This TCR beta chain was captured in a study of T-cell reconstitution after alpha-beta-depleted transplantation in children. Study-wide points: Several hundred rapidly expanded clones from non-depleted graft cells reportedly supplied alpha-beta T cells about two months post-transplant. Surviving thymic progenitors and recipient T cells were the source of high TCRbeta diversity at day 60 in some patients.

Using unique molecular identifiers, the investigators prepared the TCRbeta library. TCRdb itself ran the PCR reads through MiXCR, one entry per CDR3 protein. The repertoire consists of approximately 430,000 distinct CDR3 sequences, with under 20% occurring once and the leading ten covering under 30%. The CDR3 spans 14 residues. The trim removed 7 bases at V and 4 bases at J, leaving 5 bases unmatched. Germline V gene lookup returns CDR1 MNHEY and CDR2 SMNVEV (reference sequence). This clonotype was detected a few times. Its antigen is as yet unknown. V gene TRBV27 combines with J gene TRBJ2-3; 10 nucleotides agree with TRBD2. This clonotype was obtained from a boy in the first two years of life who had a stem cell transplant for Wiskott-Aldrich syndrome, so the T cells may come from the graft donor. Material: PBMCs, mostly from graft donor cells, obtained 360 days after TCRalphabeta/CD19-depleted stem cell transplant. CDR3 region: CASMLAGGPDTQYF. CDR3 nucleotides: TGTGCCAGCATGTTAGCGGGGGGTCCAGATACGCAGTATTTT.